This T cell receptor beta chain was identified during a study of cytomegalovirus exposure and HLA in healthy donors listed by TCRdb under 2017. Concerning the study at large: According to an earlier analysis of around 600 of the donors, about 179 million T cells yielded 90 million to 130 million unique TCR beta sequences and roughly 280 Gb of sequence data. Donor age, sex, ethnicity and CMV serostatus were compiled alongside the repertoire data. Among 300 to 450 genotyped donors of the cohort, an average of approximately 240,000 unique TCR beta nucleotide sequences were sequenced per donor, roughly a sixth of them non-productive. The aim of the study was to test whether cataloging public T cell receptors could identify signatures of past pathogen exposure. About five DR-DQ haplotypes were treated as single units for association and clustering because of strong linkage in the cohort. A later genetic analysis used genome-wide SNP genotypes for about 65% of the roughly 700 donors, treating that subset as a discovery cohort. The study profiled the T cell repertoires of hundreds of subjects by immunosequencing and related them to cytomegalovirus serostatus. Along with the approximately 700-subject first cohort, a separate validation cohort of over 90 different subjects was used. The number of donors typed differed by locus, with about 629-630 for A, B, C, DRB1 and DQB1, more than 500 for DQA1, under 610 for DPA1, and 472 for DPB1. Rather than drawing on any new phenotypic data, the later analysis identified candidate immune exposures from TCR beta sequences and the way those sequences occurred across donors. Every discovery cohort repertoire had been produced on one sequencing platform. To study patterns of TCR occurrence, a later analysis re-analyzed previously published TCR beta repertoires from 666 donors and added high-resolution HLA genotyping. Class I and class II HLA loci were covered by the typing at four-digit resolution. An early release covering around 630 HLA-typed donors comprised about 320 gigabases of sequencing data and around 80 million unique TCR sequences. An earlier analysis of 587 of the donors applied high-throughput TCR beta sequencing to assess whether each TCR beta V gene segment acted as functional or pseudogenic. To predict cytomegalovirus infection status, the study combined high-throughput TCR immunosequencing, statistical association of individual TCRs with disease status, and machine learning. Of the approximately 400 genotyped donors, roughly 85% fell in the genetic ancestry cluster associated with self-reported Caucasian donors.

The receptor library was made with the immunoSEQ multiplex PCR assay. For the multiplex PCR, a mixture combining 60 forward primers for TCR Vbeta segments and 13 reverse primers for TCR Jbeta segments was used. Amplification of the CDR3 region of rearranged TCR beta genes was performed with a multiplex PCR assay on genomic DNA. The Illumina HiSeq System was used to sequence the amplified TCR beta libraries as 87-base-pair reads. The original methods were these. In a later analysis, about 80 million unique TCR beta chains were counted across the roughly 610 repertoires, and roughly 10 million of these chains were shared by at least two donors. A nearest-neighbor algorithm error-corrected the raw reads and collapsed the reads into unique sequences, merging closely related sequences to remove PCR and sequencing errors. To assign V, D and J gene segments, CDR3 sequences were aligned to IMGT reference sequences. For a sequence to be retained, a match of at least six nucleotides to both a V gene segment and a J gene segment was required. Rearrangements were classified as productive when the CDR3 lacked stop codons and remained in frame with V and J, and all other rearrangements were classified as non-productive. Following IMGT convention, CDR3 was defined as the stretch from the second conserved V-encoded cysteine up to the conserved J-encoded phenylalanine. The earlier analysis of some 540 of the donors excluded any sequence lacking an unambiguous match to a single V gene segment. An earlier analysis of about 600 of the donors called V segments functional above 56.7% productive rearrangements and segregating when the between-donor standard deviation exceeded 5%. A statistical classification framework was built to diagnose cytomegalovirus status from the catalog of TCR beta chain sequences. In a later analysis, TCR nucleotide sequences were compared against IMGT/GENE-DB human TR gene sequences so that V and J genes could be assigned. The TCRdist pipeline was used in a later analysis to assign CDR3 sequences and most-parsimonious VDJ recombination scenarios. In a later analysis, each TCR beta chain was defined by its CDR3 amino acid sequence together with its V-gene family, and reads without a unique V-gene family were excluded. In a later analysis, around 600 highly shared, low-generation-probability nucleotide sequences were removed to address suspected cross-contamination and a sequencing artifact. In a later analysis, a clonal expansion index was calculated for each public chain from normalized within-repertoire ranks of inferred template counts. A later analysis computed generation probabilities with a VDJ recombination model fitted to out-of-frame rearrangements, and checked the results against IGoR. In a later analysis, TCR-TCR, TCR-HLA and TCR-CMV co-occurrence was scored with hypergeometric tests, and a repertoire-size bias correction was applied to TCR pairs. To estimate false discovery rates, a later analysis permuted the HLA or CMV assignments 20 times. In a later analysis, co-occurring TCRs were grouped using DBSCAN, with TCRdist sequence similarity added in when clustering inside HLA-allele-positive subsets. For co-occurrence clustering, repertoires with fewer than 30,000 or more than 120,000 public chains were excluded, along with roughly five repertoires with anomalous nucleotide sharing. The clones in this table, taken by TCRdb from immuneACCESS, are in-frame only. Not every clone is retained; where verified, under half of the shortfall comes from an unresolved V gene, and the cause of the rest is unknown. The V and J calls and clone size are taken from that table; D and trimming were inferred from the DNA. In all, the sample holds roughly 130,000 clones, and around 83% of those were seen once. Together, the top ten hold just over 1% of the sample.

The cohort comprised more than 550 healthy bone marrow donors. At the time of sampling, all cohort members were nominally healthy, though unrecorded immune exposures were likely present. CMV serostatus was recorded as positive for some 300 and negative for about half of the 666 cohort members, whereas no CMV serostatus was recorded for the donor in question. A peripheral blood sample was collected from each donor, and TCR beta sequencing was performed on peripheral blood mononuclear cells. Genomic DNA was extracted from the blood cell samples with the Qiagen DNeasy Blood Extraction Kit. Based on the germline V gene, the CDR1 and CDR2 sequences are LGHNA and YNFKEQ. Taken from cysteine to phenylalanine, the CDR3 has 13 residues. Of the read, only the CDR3 DNA is kept; its 39 bases are in frame from base 1. Germline trimming amounts to 4 bases on V and 9 bases on J, with 2 as the count of junction bases outside the gene matches.

Concerning this clone: Its cognate antigen has yet to be identified. Base quality data are lacking; no much larger clone is found one base away.

Paper-wide results and their limitations: The authors suggested that the approach could potentially be extended to other disease states and immunological phenotypes. Compared with equally common non-associated chains, HLA-associated TCR beta chains in a later analysis were more clonally expanded and had lower generation probabilities. When HLA alleles, especially DR and DQ, strongly co-occurred, TCR associations were difficult to assign to individual alleles. A later analysis found that most CMV-associated TCR beta chains appeared HLA-restricted, with HLA associations seemingly driven largely by CMV exposure. Because some donors lacked HLA typing at each locus, the association tests relied only on the typed subset. Correlated functional status among segregating V segments might reflect linkage disequilibrium, but an unknown experimental factor could not be ruled out. Some IMGT-functional V segments, including TRBV6-2 and TRBV6-3, could not be told apart with the 87-base-pair reads, so those segments were excluded. A group of highly shared sequence variants was considered likely to be a technical artifact of the sequencing pipeline. The cohort was sequenced for TCR beta chains only, and without alpha or paired-chain data the features that could be detected were limited. At a false discovery rate of 0.05, a later analysis linked some 17,000 TCR beta sequences to specific HLA alleles. The study gave a list of more than 150 TCR beta chains associated with cytomegalovirus. The earlier analysis of about 600 of the donors excluded about 16 rarely observed V segments, including chromosome 9 orphons, because counts were too low. According to a later genetic analysis, donors in an Asian-associated ancestry cluster had fewer N-insertions in productive TCRs than the approximately 650-donor mean. Immune exposure information for the cohort was limited to CMV serostatus. Three of the identified cytomegalovirus-associated TCR beta chains were confirmed in vitro to be specific for cytomegalovirus antigens. Sequencing depth was assumed to be roughly uniform across donors in the presence/absence analyses, though that assumption may not hold. In an earlier analysis of approximately 600 of the donors, most TCR beta V segments were observed in productive rearrangements about 87% or about 30% of the time, broadly matching IMGT annotations. In a later analysis, TCR association rates were found to vary across HLA loci, with the most associated TCRs seen for DRB1 alleles and the fewest for HLA-C alleles. A later genetic analysis associated a missense DCLRE1C variant with V-gene and J-gene trimming of TCR beta chains, and an independent cohort replicated the association. While some public TCRs were present in many individuals, most TCR sequences turned up only very rarely across donors. A later analysis reported that several top co-occurrence clusters appeared linked to parvovirus B19, influenza, CMV and Epstein-Barr virus. Cytomegalovirus status was reported to be diagnosed by the classifier with high specificity and sensitivity in both the original and validation cohorts. A further reported finding was that TCR beta sequences accurately predicted the HLA-A and HLA-B alleles for most subjects in the first cohort.

The sequencing input was PBMCs. This receptor was taken from a human donor in good health. Rearrangement joined TRBV4-2 to TRBJ1-6; TRBD1 aligns with 8 central bases. The DNA sequence is as follows: TGTGCCAGCAGCCTCGACAGGGGTTCACCCCTCCACTTT. This gives the protein CASSLDRGSPLHF.